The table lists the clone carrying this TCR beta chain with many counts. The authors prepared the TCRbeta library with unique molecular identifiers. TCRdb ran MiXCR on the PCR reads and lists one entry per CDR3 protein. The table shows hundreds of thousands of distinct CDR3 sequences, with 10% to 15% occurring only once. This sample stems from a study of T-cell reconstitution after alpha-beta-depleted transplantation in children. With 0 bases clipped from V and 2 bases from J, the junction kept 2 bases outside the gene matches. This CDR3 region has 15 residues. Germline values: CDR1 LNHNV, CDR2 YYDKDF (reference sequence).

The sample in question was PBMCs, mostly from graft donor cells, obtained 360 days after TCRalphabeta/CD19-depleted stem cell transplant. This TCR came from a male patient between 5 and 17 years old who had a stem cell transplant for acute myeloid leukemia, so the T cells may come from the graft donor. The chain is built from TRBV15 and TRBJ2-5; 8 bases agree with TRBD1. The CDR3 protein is CATSRDRTGQETQYF. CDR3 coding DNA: TGTGCCACCAGCAGAGATCGGACAGGGCAAGAGACCCAGTACTTC. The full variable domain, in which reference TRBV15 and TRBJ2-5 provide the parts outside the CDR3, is DAMVIQNPRYQVTQFGKPVTLSCSQTLNHNVMYWYQQKSSQAPKLLFHYYDKDFNNEADTPDNFQSRRPNTSFCFLDIRSPGLGDTAMYLCATSRDRTGQETQYFGPGTRLLVL.